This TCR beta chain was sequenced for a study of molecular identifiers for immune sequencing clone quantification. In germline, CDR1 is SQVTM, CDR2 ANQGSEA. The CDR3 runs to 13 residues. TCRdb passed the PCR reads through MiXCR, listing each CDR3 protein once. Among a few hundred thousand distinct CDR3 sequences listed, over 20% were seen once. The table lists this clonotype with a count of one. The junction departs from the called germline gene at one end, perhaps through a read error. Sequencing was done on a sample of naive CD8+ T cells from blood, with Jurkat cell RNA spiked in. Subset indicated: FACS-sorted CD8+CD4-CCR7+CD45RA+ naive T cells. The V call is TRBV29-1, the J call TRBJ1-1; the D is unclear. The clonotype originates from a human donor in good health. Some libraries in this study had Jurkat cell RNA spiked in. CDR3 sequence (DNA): TGCAGCGTTGACAGGACGTGGAACACTGAAGCTGTCTTT. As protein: CSVDRTWNTEAVF.